Detailed here is one TCR beta chain. Its antigen is unidentified. The donors, nominally healthy at sampling, likely had unrecorded immune exposures. This PCR relied on a set of 60 Vbeta primers and 13 Jbeta primers. Libraries were prepared by immunoSEQ multiplex PCR; TCRdb keeps only in-frame clonotypes and omits some of them. The table lists some 130,000 clones, around three quarters of them singletons. The data originate from a study of cytomegalovirus exposure and HLA in healthy donors. V was clipped by 5 bases and J by 3 bases, with 13 bases between them. This CDR3 region has 15 residues. Germline V gives CDR1 LNHDA, CDR2 SQIVND (reference sequence). General study results and limits: Rates of TCR association differed by HLA locus in a later analysis, with DRB1 highest and HLA-C lowest. For TCR beta chains, V- and J-gene trimming was later linked to a missense DCLRE1C variant.

Sequenced sample: PBMCs. The rearrangement joins TRBV19 to TRBJ1-4; D perhaps matches TRBD1 (5 bases). This receptor was obtained from a man aged 40-50 years in good health and CMV-seronegative. The CDR3 bases are TGTGCCAGTAGTGGAAAATCGACAGCTAATGAAAAACTGTTTTTT. Protein: CASSGKSTANEKLFF.